These 13 T cell receptor beta chains were all obtained from the same sample, sequenced in a study of blood T cell repertoires in COVID-19. Profiled with immunoSEQ multiplex PCR; TCRdb holds only in-frame clones, not every one. This table holds around 150,000 clones, 65% to 85% found once. Input material: peripheral blood. These receptors were taken from a man aged 25 to 40 with COVID-19, enrolled during active disease.

The V call is TRBV18, the J call TRBJ1-5, with TRBD1 matching over 9 bases. With V trimmed by 3 bases and J by 10 bases, 7 bases remained unmatched. The CDR3 consists of 14 residues. Looked up from germline, CDR1 is KGHSH and CDR2 is LQKENI. The CDR3 bases are TGTGCCAGCTCACCTAGACAGGGGGAAGGTCCCCAGCATTTT. Translating gives CASSPRQGEGPQHF.

V gene TRBV19 combines with J gene TRBJ2-7, with a possible D match to TRBD1 (5 bases). This CDR3 spans 16 amino acids. Trimming cost V 3 bases and J 5 bases, with 20 bases left between them. CDR1 is LNHDA and CDR2 is SQIVND in the germline V gene (reference sequence). The CDR3 coding sequence is TGTGCCAGTAGTATGGCGGCAGGGCGTATAGAAAACGAGCAGTACTTC. This codes for CASSMAAGRIENEQYF. The full variable domain, completed using reference TRBV19 and TRBJ2-7, is DGGITQSPKYLFRKEGQNVTLSCEQNLNHDAMYWYRQDPGQGLRLIYYSQIVNDFQKGDIAEGYSVSREKKESFPLTVTSAQKNPTAFYLCASSMAAGRIENEQYFGPGTRLTVT.

V and J are TRBV9 and TRBJ1-6; TRBD1 is a possible D gene (5 bases). V was trimmed by 3 bases and J by 0 bases, leaving 13 bases between them. CDR1 and CDR2 from the germline V gene are SGDLS and YYNGEE. This CDR3 contains 17 residues. The CDR3 DNA sequence: TGTGCCAGCAGCGCACAGGTCTTCAGCTCCTATAATTCACCCCTCCACTTT. Protein product: CASSAQVFSSYNSPLHF.

This clone occurred a few times. This chain joins TRBV7-3 and TRBJ2-3, with 7 bases aligning to TRBD1. CDR3 length equals 16 residues. V shed 5 bases, J shed 3 bases, and the junction held 11 bases outside the gene matches. The germline CDR1 and CDR2 sequences are SGHTA and FQGTGA. The CDR3 bases are TGTGCCAGCAGCCCAGAGGGCAGGGGGAGAACAGATACGCAGTATTTT. It specifies CASSPEGRGRTDTQYF.

The chain employs TRBV4-2 and TRBJ2-7, with D maybe TRBD2 (6 bases). Germline values: CDR1 LGHNA, CDR2 YNFKEQ. The V end was cut by 0 bases, the J end by 0 bases, with 9 bases between. The CDR3 sequence is 15 residues long. The CDR3 protein is CASSQEDGSSYEQYF. DNA of the CDR3: TGTGCCAGCAGCCAAGAGGACGGGAGCTCCTACGAGCAGTACTTC.

J is TRBJ2-1 and V is TRBV10-1, with TRBD2 as a possible D gene (6 bases). CDR3 length: 13 residues. Deletions cut 5 bases from V and 5 bases from J, with 10 bases between. In germline, CDR1 is WNHNN, CDR2 SYGVQD (reference sequence). The CDR3 sequence is CASSPTRNNEQFF. CDR3 DNA sequence: TGCGCCAGCAGTCCGACTAGGAACAATGAGCAGTTCTTC.

V usage is TRBV3-1 (or the pseudogene TRBV3-2) and J usage is TRBJ1-1; 9 positions match TRBD1. The CDR3 is 13 amino acids. Unmatched junction bases numbered 7, after V lost 4 bases and J lost 10 bases. Germline CDR1 LGHDT, CDR2 YNNKEL (reference sequence). The CDR3 nucleotides are TGTGCCAGCAGCCGGCAAGGGACAGGGAGAGCTTTCTTT. Protein product: CASSRQGTGRAFF.

The chain carries TRBV5-6 and TRBJ2-7; TRBD1 aligns across 10 bases. V gave up 3 bases and J gave up 3 bases; unmatched junction bases: 9. The V gene's germline CDR1 is SGHDT and CDR2 YYEEEE. The CDR3 has 16 amino acids. The CDR3 region is CASSSLRDRGFYEQYF. CDR3 in DNA: TGTGCCAGCAGCTCCCTCCGGGACAGGGGCTTCTACGAGCAGTACTTC.

The gene calls are TRBV9 and TRBJ2-1; TRBD1 aligns across 7 bases. Germline V gene sequence: CDR1 SGDLS, CDR2 YYNGEE. Unmatched junction bases numbered 9, after V lost 3 bases and J lost 12 bases. The CDR3 is made up of 13 amino acids. The CDR3 protein is CASSGGTAQVQFF. CDR3 nucleotide sequence: TGTGCCAGCAGCGGGGGGACAGCACAAGTGCAGTTCTTC.

The chain has TRBV28 and TRBJ1-1, with unresolved D. Looked up from germline, CDR1 is MDHEN and CDR2 is SYDVKM. CDR3 length: 15 amino acids. The V and J ends lost 5 bases and 2 bases respectively, with 15 bases between them. The CDR3: CASSPNTGRNTEAFF. In DNA, the CDR3 is TGTGCCAGCAGTCCTAATACCGGGAGAAACACTGAAGCTTTCTTT.

The V gene is TRBV27, the J gene TRBJ1-5; 7 bases map to TRBD1. CDR3 length: 14 residues. Losses at the gene ends were 5 bases for V and 4 bases for J; bases not matched to a gene: 5. CDR1 MNHEY and CDR2 SMNVEV come from the germline V gene (reference sequence). In DNA, the CDR3 is TGTGCCAGCAGTCTACAGGGGAGGAATCAGCCCCAGCATTTT. It translates to CASSLQGRNQPQHF.

In this sample, this clone turned up many times. This chain uses TRBV3-1 (or the pseudogene TRBV3-2) with TRBJ2-5; 12 bases are shared with TRBD1. The CDR3 has 19 residues. Germline CDR1 is LGHDT and CDR2 is YNNKEL (reference sequence). After removal of 1 base from V and 3 bases from J, the junction contained 12 bases not matched to a gene. DNA for the CDR3: TGTGCCAGCAGCCAAGCAAGGGGACAGGGGGCGACGGTCGAAGAGACCCAGTACTTC. This sequence encodes CASSQARGQGATVEETQYF.

V usage is TRBV9 and J usage is TRBJ2-7, with 10 bases fitting TRBD2. This CDR3 is built from 18 residues. The V gene end was trimmed by 1 base and the J gene end by 0 bases; junction bases not matched to a gene: 10. CDR1 is SGDLS, CDR2 YYNGEE, per germline. The CDR3 DNA is TGTGCCAGCAGCGTAAGCGCTAGCGGGAGTAGGAGCTCCTACGAGCAGTACTTC. Its translation: CASSVSASGSRSSYEQYF.